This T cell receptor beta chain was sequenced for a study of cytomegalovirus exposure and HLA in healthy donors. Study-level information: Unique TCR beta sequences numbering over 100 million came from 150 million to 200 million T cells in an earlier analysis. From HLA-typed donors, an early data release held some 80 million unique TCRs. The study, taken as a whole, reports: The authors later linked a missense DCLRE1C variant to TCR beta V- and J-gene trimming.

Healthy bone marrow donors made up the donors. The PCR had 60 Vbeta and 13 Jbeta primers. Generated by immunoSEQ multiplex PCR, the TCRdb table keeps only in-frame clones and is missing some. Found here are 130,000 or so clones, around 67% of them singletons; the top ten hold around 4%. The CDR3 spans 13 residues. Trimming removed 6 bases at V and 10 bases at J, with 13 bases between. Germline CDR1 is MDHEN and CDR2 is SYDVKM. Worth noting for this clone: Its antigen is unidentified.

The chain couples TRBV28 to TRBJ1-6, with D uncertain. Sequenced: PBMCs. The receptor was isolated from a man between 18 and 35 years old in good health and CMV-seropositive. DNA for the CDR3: TGTGCCAGCAGCTCGGGGTATTTCTCACCCCTCCACTTT. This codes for CASSSGYFSPLHF. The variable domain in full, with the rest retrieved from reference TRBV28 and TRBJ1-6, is DVKVTQSSRYLVKRTGEKVFLECVQDMDHENMFWYRQDPGLGLRLIYFSYDVKMKEKGDIPEGYSVSREKKERFSLILESASTNQTSMYLCASSSGYFSPLHFGNGTRLTVT.